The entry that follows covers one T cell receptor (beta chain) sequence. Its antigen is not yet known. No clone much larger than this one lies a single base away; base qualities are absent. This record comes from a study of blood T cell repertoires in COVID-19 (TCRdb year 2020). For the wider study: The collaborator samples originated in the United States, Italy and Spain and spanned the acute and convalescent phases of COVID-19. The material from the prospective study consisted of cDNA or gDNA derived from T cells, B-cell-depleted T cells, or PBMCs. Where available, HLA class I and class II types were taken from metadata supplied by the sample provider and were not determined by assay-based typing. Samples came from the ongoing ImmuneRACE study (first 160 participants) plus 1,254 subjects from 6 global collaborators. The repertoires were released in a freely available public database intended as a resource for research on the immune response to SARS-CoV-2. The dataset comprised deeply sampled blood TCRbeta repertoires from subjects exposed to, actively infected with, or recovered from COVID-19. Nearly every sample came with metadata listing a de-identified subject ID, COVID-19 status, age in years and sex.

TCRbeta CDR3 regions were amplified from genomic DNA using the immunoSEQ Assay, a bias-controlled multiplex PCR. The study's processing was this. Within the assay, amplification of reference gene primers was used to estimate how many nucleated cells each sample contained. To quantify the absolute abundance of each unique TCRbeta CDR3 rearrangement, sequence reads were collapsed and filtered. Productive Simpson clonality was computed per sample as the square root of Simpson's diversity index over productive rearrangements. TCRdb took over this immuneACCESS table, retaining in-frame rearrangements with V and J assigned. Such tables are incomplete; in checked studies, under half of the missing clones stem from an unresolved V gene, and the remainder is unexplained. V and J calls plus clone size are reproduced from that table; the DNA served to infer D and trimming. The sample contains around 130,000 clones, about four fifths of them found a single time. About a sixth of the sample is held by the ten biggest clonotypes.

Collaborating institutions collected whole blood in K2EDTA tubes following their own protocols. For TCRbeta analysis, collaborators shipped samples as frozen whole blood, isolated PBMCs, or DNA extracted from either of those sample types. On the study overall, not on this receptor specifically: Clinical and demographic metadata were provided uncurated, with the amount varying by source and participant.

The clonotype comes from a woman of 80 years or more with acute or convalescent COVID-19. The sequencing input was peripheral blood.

The DNA sequence is TGTGCCAGCAGTTCGCTTAGGACTAGCGGGGAGATTTCCTACAATGAGCAGTTCTTC. It translates to CASSSLRTSGEISYNEQFF. The receptor chain draws on TRBV6-2 or TRBV6-3 and TRBJ2-1; a stretch of 12 junction bases matches TRBD2. In the germline V gene, CDR1 corresponds to MNHEY and CDR2 to SVGEGT. Compared with germline, V lacks 4 bases and J lacks 1 base; bases without a gene match: 11. There are 19 amino acids in the CDR3, from cysteine to phenylalanine inclusive. Of the read, only the CDR3 DNA is kept; its 57 bases are in frame from base 1.